The 8 T cell receptor beta chains below come from one sample, sequenced in a study of OX40 agonist ivuxolimab in advanced cancers. TCRdb's table, derived via immunoSEQ multiplex PCR, lists solely in-frame clones and lacks some. The profile shows under 85,000 clones, roughly nine tenths of them singletons. The sample was CD4+ or CD8+ T cells sorted from blood, taken in a trial of the OX40 agonist ivuxolimab. Source of these receptors: an adult with an advanced solid tumor such as melanoma, head and neck, liver or kidney cancer.

The chain is built from TRBV11-2 and TRBJ2-7, with 10 bases fitting TRBD2. V gave up 4 bases and J gave up 0 bases; unmatched junction bases: 3. The germline CDR1 and CDR2 sequences are SGHAT and FQNNGV. The CDR3 has 15 amino acids. The DNA of the CDR3 is TGTGCCAGCAGCTCCTCTAGCGGGAGCTCCTACGAGCAGTACTTC. This sequence encodes CASSSSSGSSYEQYF.

J is TRBJ2-1 and V is TRBV28, with D perhaps given as TRBD1 or TRBD2 (5 bases each). The germline V gene encodes CDR1 MDHEN and CDR2 SYDVKM. This CDR3 is 15 amino acids long. The V and J ends lost 5 bases and 6 bases respectively, with 17 bases between them. CDR3 region: CASSQSGQGVNEQFF. The CDR3 DNA reads TGTGCCAGCAGTCAGAGCGGTCAGGGAGTCAATGAGCAGTTCTTC.

The rearrangement uses TRBV18 and TRBJ1-5; TRBD1 agrees at 7 bases. CDR1 is KGHSH and CDR2 is LQKENI in the germline V gene. The J segment lost 2 bases and the V segment lost 6 bases, leaving 10 bases of the junction unmatched. The CDR3 runs to 16 residues. For the CDR3, the DNA is TGTGCCAGCTCCTCCCAGGGGGGTGTAGGCAATCAGCCCCAGCATTTT. Protein: CASSSQGGVGNQPQHF.

V gene TRBV11-2 combines with J gene TRBJ2-3, with D uncertain. Trimming shortened V by 1 base and J by 1 base, and 9 bases separated the two germline ends. In germline, CDR1 is SGHAT, CDR2 FQNNGV. This CDR3 region has 15 residues. CDR3 sequence: CASSLVGGGTDTQYF. DNA of the CDR3: TGTGCCAGCAGCTTAGTCGGTGGTGGCACAGATACGCAGTATTTT.

The genes are TRBV19 and TRBJ2-3, with 10 bases aligning to TRBD1. Germline CDR1 reads LNHDA; CDR2 reads SQIVND (reference sequence). The CDR3 covers 15 residues. The ends lost 5 bases at V and 4 bases at J; junction bases unmatched: 6. CDR3 region: CASSEGQGRADTQYF. For the CDR3, the DNA is TGTGCCAGTAGTGAGGGACAGGGGCGAGCAGATACGCAGTATTTT.

The chain employs TRBV6-6 and TRBJ2-1, with 16 bases fitting TRBD2. The germline V gene encodes CDR1 MNHNY and CDR2 SVGAGI (reference sequence). V gave up 5 bases and J gave up 10 bases; unmatched junction bases: 8. The length of the CDR3 is 16 residues. CDR3 residues: CASSPGTSGRAVEQFF. CDR3 coding DNA: TGTGCCAGCAGTCCCGGGACTAGCGGGAGGGCCGTCGAGCAGTTCTTC.

The gene calls are TRBV30 and TRBJ1-4; TRBD1 matches 9 bases. The germline gives CDR1 GTSNPN, CDR2 SVGIG (reference sequence). Trimming cost V 2 bases and J 8 bases; bases outside gene matches: 6. CDR3 length equals 14 residues. The DNA of the CDR3 is TGTGCCTGGAGTCACAGGGGGCTTGAGGAAAAACTGTTTTTT. Translation gives CAWSHRGLEEKLFF.

The rearrangement uses TRBV19 and TRBJ2-7; D might be TRBD2 (7 bases). The length of the CDR3 is 14 residues. V was clipped by 6 bases and J by 7 bases, with 19 bases between them. Germline loops: CDR1 LNHDA, CDR2 SQIVND (reference sequence). CDR3 sequence: CASRPTGGYYEQYF. The CDR3 nucleotides read TGTGCCAGTAGACCCACGGGGGGCTATTATGAGCAGTACTTC.